Sequencing of this T cell receptor beta chain was carried out in a study of cytomegalovirus exposure and HLA in healthy donors. On the study more broadly: When 398 donors were genotyped, about 86% of them were found to fall in the Caucasian-associated ancestry cluster.

The study ran its PCR with 60 Vbeta and 13 Jbeta primers. Profiled with immunoSEQ multiplex PCR; TCRdb holds only in-frame clones, not every one. The sample has 100,000 to 150,000 clones; 80% are singletons. The CDR3 extends over 16 amino acids. V lost 4 bases and J lost 3; bases outside the gene matches: 6. Germline V gene lookup returns CDR1 MNHEY and CDR2 SMNVEV (reference sequence). This clone was picked up one time. This TCR derives from a man in his thirties or forties in good health and CMV-seropositive. Source material: PBMCs. The chain employs TRBV27 and TRBJ1-6, with 7 bases fitting TRBD1. The CDR3 sequence: CASSSTAGGYNSPLHF. For the CDR3, the DNA is TGTGCCAGCAGTTCCACCGCAGGGGGCTATAATTCACCCCTCCACTTT.